These 16 T cell receptor beta chains were all obtained from the same sample, sequenced in a study of Ad26.COV2.S vaccination and SARS-CoV-2 variants. Data came from immunoSEQ multiplex PCR; TCRdb stores just in-frame clones and leaves some out. Of more than 300,000 clones listed, approximately 86% are singletons. Treatment indicated: 15 to 20 received Ad26.COV2.S at low or high dose, single or two shots; 5 received placebo; per-sample allocation not given. All samples were drawn on day 63, counting from the first vaccine or placebo injection. Source: peripheral blood, taken in a trial of Ad26.COV2.S vaccine versus placebo. The receptors derive from a person between 18 and 60 years old who received the Ad26.COV2.S COVID-19 vaccine or a placebo.

This rearrangement joins TRBV4-2 to TRBJ2-6; no definite D call. V was pared by 0 bases and J by 0 bases, with 12 bases between. Germline lookup yields CDR1 LGHNA and CDR2 YNFKEQ. The CDR3 runs to 18 residues. This CDR3 is CASSQDILASSGANVLTF. The CDR3 bases are TGTGCCAGCAGCCAAGATATCCTGGCAAGCTCTGGGGCCAACGTCCTGACTTTC.

This chain connects TRBV2 to TRBJ2-7; D may be TRBD1 (6 bases). V was pared by 4 bases and J by 3 bases, with 10 bases between. Per the germline V gene, CDR1 is SNHLY and CDR2 is FYNNEI. The CDR3 length is 13 residues. The CDR3 sequence: CASSVRDNYEQYF. CDR3 DNA sequence: TGTGCCAGCAGTGTCCGGGACAACTACGAGCAGTACTTC.

V usage is TRBV7-9 and J usage is TRBJ2-1; 9 bases agree with TRBD2. The V gene end was trimmed by 4 bases and the J gene end by 15 bases; junction bases not matched to a gene: 7. This CDR3 is 12 amino acids long. Germline values: CDR1 SEHNR, CDR2 FQNEAQ (reference sequence). The chain's CDR3 is CASSSVAGEVFF. The CDR3 coding sequence is TGTGCCAGCAGCTCTGTAGCGGGAGAGGTGTTCTTC.

The chain joins TRBV18 to TRBJ1-2, with a tentative D call TRBD1 (6 bases). CDR3 size: 14 residues. Looked up from germline, CDR1 is KGHSH and CDR2 is LQKENI. Trimming left V 1 base short and J 3 bases short, with 9 bases between. CDR3 in amino acids: CASSPRGRDYGYTF. The CDR3 DNA is TGTGCCAGCTCACCACGGGGGCGGGACTATGGCTACACCTTC.

The chain joins TRBV6-6 to TRBJ1-2; D uncertain. V gave up 6 bases and J gave up 3 bases, with 11 bases separating them. CDR3 length: 13 residues. Germline loops: CDR1 MNHNY, CDR2 SVGAGI (reference sequence). The CDR3 bases are TGTGCCAGCAGCATCGACCGGTACTATGGCTACACCTTC. This translates into CASSIDRYYGYTF.

The chain employs TRBV5-6 and TRBJ1-2; no clear D. The CDR3 totals 14 residues. V lost 4 bases and J lost 7, with 17 bases in between. The germline V gene has CDR1 SGHDT and CDR2 YYEEEE. In DNA form, the CDR3 reads TGTGCCAGCAGCCCGGGAGTCATTTCTGGTGGCTACACCTTC. Translation: CASSPGVISGGYTF.

The chain has TRBV7-3 and TRBJ2-1, with TRBD2 as a possible D gene (5 bases). CDR1 is SGHTA, CDR2 FQGTGA, per germline. The CDR3 has 14 residues. V was shortened by 5 bases and J by 0 bases, with 8 bases between the two germline ends. The CDR3 DNA sequence: TGTGCCAGCAGCCATGGGAGCTCCTACAATGAGCAGTTCTTC. Translation gives CASSHGSSYNEQFF. The whole variable domain, remainder taken from reference TRBV7-3 and TRBJ2-1, is GAGVSQTPSNKVTEKGKYVELRCDPISGHTALYWYRQSLGQGPEFLIYFQGTGAADDSGLPNDRFFAVRPEGSVSTLKIQRTERGDSAVYLCASSHGSSYNEQFFGPGTRLTVL.

A single count supports this clone. J is TRBJ1-6 and V is TRBV7-2, with 8 bases that match TRBD1. J gave up 5 bases and V 6 bases, and 6 bases lay outside the gene matches. The CDR3 runs 15 residues. The V gene's germline CDR1 is SGHTA and CDR2 FQGNSA. In DNA, the CDR3 is TGTGCCAGCAGGTCACAGGGGGTTGATAATTCACCCCTCCACTTT. It is translated as CASRSQGVDNSPLHF.

This clone appeared once. The chain's CDR3 is CASRREGAFYGYTF. The CDR3, as DNA: TGTGCCAGCCGCCGGGAGGGAGCGTTCTATGGCTACACCTTC. J is TRBJ1-2 and V is TRBV28; no clear D gene. The CDR3 consists of 14 residues. CDR1 is MDHEN, CDR2 SYDVKM, per germline. V was pared by 8 bases and J by 4 bases, with 17 bases between.

V is TRBV24-1 and J is TRBJ2-2; 9 bases match TRBD1. CDR1 is KGHDR, CDR2 SFDVKD, per germline. This CDR3 is 15 amino acids long. Trimming at V came to 7 bases and at J to 6 bases, leaving 8 bases not matched to a gene. The CDR3 DNA is TGTGCCACCAGGCCCGGGACAGGGAGTGCCGGGGAGCTGTTTTTT. Its protein product is CATRPGTGSAGELFF.

Points on this clone: At one boundary the junction diverges from the germline segment, which might be a read error. The J gene is TRBJ2-5, the V gene TRBV2; TRBD2 matches at 14 bases. This CDR3 is built from 13 residues. Germline V gives CDR1 SNHLY, CDR2 FYNNEI. CDR3 protein: CARGGLAGAPIDF. CDR3 nucleotides: TGTGCCAGGGGGGGACTAGCGGGAGCTCCAATCGACTTC.

The gene calls are TRBV2 and TRBJ1-2, with 8 bases that match TRBD1. Germline V CDR1 and CDR2: SNHLY, FYNNEI. The V and J ends lost 7 bases and 1 base, in that order; junction bases with no gene match: 5. The CDR3 has 14 amino acids. The CDR3 region has the DNA TGTGCCAGCAAACAGGGGGGGGTTAACTATGGCTACACCTTC. This encodes CASKQGGVNYGYTF.

The chain is built from TRBV7-9 and TRBJ2-1, with 11 bases matching TRBD1. V lost 5 bases and J lost 6; bases outside the gene matches: 12. This CDR3 has 17 residues. Germline CDR1 is SEHNR and CDR2 is FQNEAQ (reference sequence). As DNA, the CDR3 is TGTGCCAGCAGCGCTGTCTATGGGACAGGGGGTTCCAATGAGCAGTTCTTC. Translation: CASSAVYGTGGSNEQFF.

This clone was recorded once. The chain joins TRBV28 to TRBJ2-7; D not resolved. The CDR3 extends over 12 amino acids. Germline V gene data show CDR1 as MDHEN and CDR2 as SYDVKM. With 5 bases removed from V and 5 bases from J, the gap between germline ends came to 10 bases. The CDR3 sequence is CASSLQTDEQYF. The DNA for the CDR3 is TGTGCCAGCAGTCTGCAGACCGACGAGCAGTACTTC.

The chain links TRBV10-2 to TRBJ2-7; D is unclear. The germline V gene has CDR1 WSHSY and CDR2 SAAADI. Trimming took off 8 bases at V and 7 bases at J, with 9 bases between the two ends. The length of the CDR3 is 10 residues. The CDR3: CASGRTEQYF. The CDR3 bases are TGCGCCAGCGGACGTACAGAGCAGTACTTC.

The chain employs TRBV5-3 and TRBJ2-7; 7 bases fit TRBD2. TRBV5-3 is recorded as an ORF, its role being uncertain. V shed 10 bases, J shed 5 bases, and the junction held 9 bases outside the gene matches. CDR3 length equals 12 residues. CDR3 sequence reads: CAALGGTHEQYF. CDR3 nucleotide sequence: TGTGCCGCCCTGGGGGGGACCCACGAGCAGTACTTC.